Reported below is one T cell receptor beta chain. Its antigen remains unidentified. This record belongs to a study of cytomegalovirus exposure and HLA in healthy donors. Overall study findings and caveats: Only CMV serostatus was available as immune exposure information. Reported findings show TCR beta sequences accurately forecast HLA-A and HLA-B alleles in most subjects. With later analysis, a missense DCLRE1C variant became linked to TCR beta V- and J-gene trimming.

The V and J ends lost 7 bases and 6 bases, in that order; junction bases with no gene match: 9. The CDR3 is made up of 13 amino acids. CDR1 is MDHEN and CDR2 is SYDVKM in the germline V gene. Primers for the PCR totalled 60 Vbeta and 13 Jbeta. The repertoire was sequenced with immunoSEQ multiplex PCR; TCRdb's copy has only in-frame clones and lacks some. The sample holds 160,000 or so clones; around 84% are singletons and the top ten take approximately 1.9%. The sequenced material came from PBMCs. This sequence was found in a man between 18 and 29 years old in good health and CMV-seronegative. The chain couples TRBV28 to TRBJ2-7; 7 nucleotides line up with TRBD2. The CDR3 sequence is CASTTPGEGEQYF. The CDR3 bases are TGTGCCAGCACCACACCGGGGGAGGGCGAGCAGTACTTC.